One sample yielded the 31 T cell receptor beta chains listed below, sequenced in a study of blood T cell repertoires in COVID-19. Here immunoSEQ multiplex PCR was the method, and the copy in TCRdb shows in-frame clones only, minus some. Among approximately 350,000 clones listed, about 90% were seen once. Sequencing used peripheral blood. These receptors were taken from a woman aged 30 to 39 with COVID-19, enrolled during active disease.

This clone was seen once. J is TRBJ2-3 and V is TRBV7-9, with a tentative D call TRBD1 (6 bases). Per the germline V gene, CDR1 is SEHNR and CDR2 is FQNEAQ (reference sequence). The V gene lost 5 bases and the J gene lost 3 bases, with 12 bases spanning the gap. CDR3 length equals 14 residues. CDR3 DNA: TGTGCCAGCAGCATCTACAGGGAAACAGATACGCAGTATTTT. Its protein is CASSIYRETDTQYF.

This chain uses TRBV6-2 or TRBV6-3 with TRBJ2-7, with TRBD1 as a possible D gene (6 bases). The CDR3 is 13 amino acids. Per germline, CDR1 MNHEY and CDR2 SVGEGT. With 6 bases removed from V and 2 bases from J, the gap between germline ends came to 11 bases. The CDR3 coding sequence is TGTGCCAGCAGCTGGACAGTCGCCTACGAGCAGTACGTC. Its translation: CASSWTVAYEQYV.

This rearrangement joins TRBV10-3 to TRBJ2-5; 14 bases fit TRBD2. V lost 4 bases to trimming and J lost 5 bases; unmatched junction nucleotides: 3. The CDR3 sequence is 15 residues long. Germline-derived CDR1 and CDR2 are ENHRY and SYGVKD. CDR3: CAISVRLAGGETQYF. CDR3 nucleotide sequence: TGTGCCATCAGTGTTAGACTAGCGGGAGGGGAGACCCAGTACTTC.

The chain combines TRBV30 with TRBJ2-5; TRBD2 aligns across 8 bases. The J segment lost 2 bases and the V segment lost 5 bases, leaving 7 bases of the junction unmatched. CDR1 and CDR2 (germline): GTSNPN, SVGIG (reference sequence). The CDR3 is made up of 14 amino acids. The DNA of the CDR3 is TGTGCCTGGGTGCGGTCTAGCGGGCAAGAGACCCAGTACTTC. Its protein product is CAWVRSSGQETQYF.

CDR3 in amino acids: CASSLNPSGAYNEQFF. In DNA form, the CDR3 reads TGCGCCAGCAGCTTGAACCCTAGCGGGGCATACAATGAGCAGTTCTTC. The chain links TRBV5-1 to TRBJ2-1, with 9 bases identical to TRBD2. Germline CDR1 and CDR2: SGHRS and YFSETQ. The CDR3 totals 16 residues. V gave up 1 base and J gave up 4 bases; unmatched junction bases: 6.

The rearrangement uses TRBV10-3 and TRBJ2-1; maybe TRBD1 (6 bases). The germline CDR1 and CDR2 sequences are ENHRY and SYGVKD. V shed 4 bases and J shed 9 bases, with 13 bases lying between them. There are 13 residues in the CDR3. For the CDR3, the DNA is TGTGCCATCAGTGGGCAGGGGTTCGGTGAGCAGTTCTTC. Translating it yields CAISGQGFGEQFF.

This chain uses TRBV7-9 with TRBJ1-1; 11 bases map to TRBD1. This CDR3 has 16 residues. CDR1 is SEHNR and CDR2 is FQNEAQ in the germline V gene (reference sequence). With 5 bases clipped from V and 2 bases from J, the junction kept 7 bases outside the gene matches. In nucleotides, the CDR3 is TGTGCCAGCAGCCAGAAGGGACAGGGGGAAAACACTGAAGCTTTCTTT. Protein: CASSQKGQGENTEAFF.

V and J are TRBV5-5 and TRBJ2-2; D is perhaps TRBD1 (6 bases). Per the germline V gene, CDR1 is SGHKS and CDR2 is YYEKEE (reference sequence). V was pared by 0 bases and J by 3 bases, with 9 bases between. The CDR3 is made up of 15 amino acids. This CDR3 reads CASSLGNRDTGELFF. DNA for the CDR3: TGTGCCAGCAGCTTGGGAAACAGGGACACCGGGGAGCTGTTTTTT.

CDR3 region: CASSLIYQSCSYEQYV. For the CDR3, the DNA is TGTGCCAGCAGCTTGATTTACCAGTCTTGCTCCTACGAGCAGTACGTC. J is TRBJ2-7 and V is TRBV5-5; D call uncertain. Germline loops: CDR1 SGHKS, CDR2 YYEKEE (reference sequence). Trimming took 1 base from V and 0 from J, leaving 14 bases between them. The CDR3 totals 16 residues.

This chain links TRBV5-6 with TRBJ2-7; the match to TRBD1 covers 9 bases. The CDR3 contains 14 residues. From germline, CDR1 is SGHDT and CDR2 YYEEEE. V gave up 4 bases and J gave up 2 bases; unmatched junction bases: 4. CDR3 amino acids: CASSGYRGPYEQYF. DNA for the CDR3: TGTGCCAGCAGCGGGTACAGGGGGCCCTACGAGCAGTACTTC.

V gene TRBV5-1 combines with J gene TRBJ2-7; the D is unclear. CDR1 is SGHRS, CDR2 YFSETQ, per germline. The CDR3 contains 13 residues. The germline V and J ends were trimmed by 0 bases and 0 bases, with 4 bases remaining between them. In nucleotides, the CDR3 is TGCGCCAGCAGCTTGGCATCCTCCTACGAGCAGTACTTC. Translated: CASSLASSYEQYF.

V is TRBV3-1 (or the pseudogene TRBV3-2) and J is TRBJ1-6; D is perhaps TRBD1 (5 bases). V was trimmed by 1 base and J by 7 bases, leaving 11 bases between them. This CDR3 region has 15 residues. The V gene's germline CDR1 is LGHDT and CDR2 YNNKEL (reference sequence). CDR3 in amino acids: CASSQGRVNNSPLHF. The DNA of the CDR3 is TGTGCCAGCAGCCAAGGCAGGGTGAACAATTCACCCCTCCACTTT.

This clone was observed once. Within the sample, other DNA sequences also encode this same CDR3. This chain links TRBV5-1 with TRBJ2-4, with 12 positions matching TRBD2. V was pared by 1 base and J by 0 bases, with 5 bases of the junction left unmatched. The CDR3 totals 18 residues. Germline CDR1 is SGHRS and CDR2 is YFSETQ. CDR3 sequence: CASSLTSGGILAKNIQYF. CDR3 DNA: TGCGCCAGCAGCTTGACTAGCGGGGGGATACTAGCCAAAAACATTCAGTACTTC.

This clone appeared a single time. The chain links TRBV3-1 (or the pseudogene TRBV3-2) to TRBJ2-7; D possibly corresponds to TRBD1 (6 bases). The ends were cut back, 5 bases at V and 7 bases at J, with 24 bases in the middle. CDR1 is LGHDT, CDR2 YNNKEL, per germline (reference sequence). The CDR3 loop spans 16 amino acids. The CDR3 region has the DNA TGTGCCAGCAGCTCAAGGTGGGGGCGCCTAGTTCGGGAGCAGTACTTC. Translation gives CASSSRWGRLVREQYF.

V and J are TRBV7-2 and TRBJ1-4; unclear D gene. The CDR3 sequence is 15 residues long. With 5 bases removed from V and 4 bases from J, the gap between germline ends came to 14 bases. Germline loops: CDR1 SGHTA, CDR2 FQGNSA. CDR3 sequence reads: CASSGGGSLNEKLFF. The DNA of the CDR3 is TGTGCCAGCAGCGGAGGCGGCAGCCTTAATGAAAAACTGTTTTTT.

The gene calls are TRBV7-9 and TRBJ2-7, with D hard to call. Trimming took 1 base from V and 3 from J, leaving 10 bases between them. This CDR3 spans 14 amino acids. The germline V gene encodes CDR1 SEHNR and CDR2 FQNEAQ (reference sequence). The CDR3 sequence: CASSLGPGGYEQYF. Here the CDR3 DNA reads TGTGCCAGCAGCTTAGGGCCCGGCGGCTACGAGCAGTACTTC.

This rearrangement joins TRBV19 to TRBJ1-2, with 7 bases aligning to TRBD1. The CDR3 extends over 14 amino acids. J lost 7 bases, V lost 6 bases, and 11 bases had no gene match. Germline loops: CDR1 LNHDA, CDR2 SQIVND (reference sequence). The DNA for the CDR3 is TGTGCCAGTAGACCGACAGGGTCAGTTGCTGGCTACACCTTC. Its protein is CASRPTGSVAGYTF.

V usage is TRBV10-2 and J usage is TRBJ1-2; 10 nucleotides align to TRBD1. Germline CDR1 reads WSHSY; CDR2 reads SAAADI. CDR3 size: 17 residues. The V segment lost 0 bases and the J segment 4 bases; nucleotides outside the gene matches: 8. This CDR3 reads CASSESTGQGEGYGYTF. The CDR3 nucleotides read TGCGCCAGCAGTGAGTCCACCGGACAGGGGGAGGGCTATGGCTACACCTTC.

The chain carries TRBV20-1 and TRBJ2-3; D uncertain. The CDR3 has 13 residues. The germline gives CDR1 DFQATT, CDR2 SNEGSKA (reference sequence). Trimming took off 3 bases at V and 6 bases at J, with 13 bases between the two ends. CDR3 sequence (DNA): TGCAGTGCTAGTTTTATGGGCATGGATACGCAGTATTTT. Translating gives CSASFMGMDTQYF.

The chain couples TRBV6-2 or TRBV6-3 to TRBJ2-7; the match to TRBD2 covers 14 bases. In germline, CDR1 is MNHEY, CDR2 SVGEGT. The CDR3 contains 18 residues. Trimming cost V 2 bases and J 4 bases; bases outside gene matches: 10. The CDR3 spells CASSYGPGTSGRGYEQYV. The CDR3 DNA sequence: TGTGCCAGCAGTTACGGCCCCGGGACTAGCGGGAGAGGATACGAGCAGTACGTC.

The chain combines TRBV7-2 with TRBJ1-3; a possible D gene is TRBD1 (6 bases). The CDR3 is 16 residues long. Germline CDR1 reads SGHTA; CDR2 reads FQGNSA. The germline V and J ends were trimmed by 5 bases and 2 bases, with 16 bases remaining between them. CDR3 bases: TGTGCCAGCAGCCCCACCGGGACAACGACTGGAAACACCATATATTTT. It codes for CASSPTGTTTGNTIYF.

The chain employs TRBV19 and TRBJ2-7; 10 nucleotides line up with TRBD1. V was pared by 5 bases and J by 4 bases, with 5 bases of the junction left unmatched. Germline CDR1 and CDR2: LNHDA and SQIVND (reference sequence). CDR3 size: 14 residues. Written as DNA, the CDR3 is TGTGCCAGTAGTTACCCGGGACAGGGGTACGAGCAGTACTTC. As protein: CASSYPGQGYEQYF.

V and J are TRBV7-9 and TRBJ2-3, with 8 bases lining up with TRBD2. The V gene end was trimmed by 4 bases and the J gene end by 2 bases; junction bases not matched to a gene: 8. The germline gives CDR1 SEHNR, CDR2 FQNEAQ (reference sequence). The CDR3 has 16 amino acids. The CDR3 nucleotides are TGTGCCAGCAGCTCCCCAATAGCGGGAAACACAGATACGCAGTATTTT. Amino acids: CASSSPIAGNTDTQYF.

Worth noting for this clone: The junction and the germline gene differ at one end; a read error may be behind it. In DNA, the CDR3 is TGTGCCAGTATCTCGACTAGCGGGAGGGCCAAGGCGGTCTTC. Its protein product is CASISTSGRAKAVF. This chain connects TRBV19 to TRBJ2-1, with 14 positions matching TRBD2. CDR3 length equals 14 residues. Germline CDR1 reads LNHDA; CDR2 reads SQIVND (reference sequence).

The chain joins TRBV11-2 to TRBJ2-7; D is uncertain. The CDR3 totals 10 residues. CDR1 is SGHAT, CDR2 FQNNGV, per germline. The V end lost 8 bases, the J end lost 3 bases, and 5 bases lay between the germline ends. For the CDR3, the DNA is TGTGCCAGCGGCAGCTACGAGCAGTACTTC. Translated: CASGSYEQYF.

V gene TRBV6-1 combines with J gene TRBJ2-1; D ambiguous. V was pared by 2 bases and J by 4 bases, with 6 bases between. CDR1 and CDR2 (germline): MNHNS, SASEGT. The CDR3 length is 13 residues. CDR3 loop: CASSERVYNEQFF. The CDR3 DNA is TGTGCCAGCAGTGAACGGGTGTACAATGAGCAGTTCTTC.

The genes are TRBV6-1 and TRBJ1-1; tentative D call: TRBD1 (5 bases). CDR1 and CDR2 from the germline V gene are MNHNS and SASEGT. The ends were cut back, 0 bases at V and 6 bases at J, with 14 bases in the middle. This CDR3 is 15 amino acids long. CDR3 sequence: CASSEARDYPPEAFF. CDR3 coding DNA: TGTGCCAGCAGTGAAGCCCGGGACTATCCCCCTGAAGCTTTCTTT.

CDR3 in amino acids: CASRSGGGNGANVLTF. CDR3 coding DNA: TGCGCCAGCAGATCAGGGGGCGGGAATGGGGCCAACGTCCTGACTTTC. The chain couples TRBV5-1 to TRBJ2-6, with 8 nucleotides matching TRBD1. The CDR3 is 16 amino acids. The germline V gene has CDR1 SGHRS and CDR2 YFSETQ. V was pared by 5 bases and J by 3 bases, with 7 bases of the junction left unmatched.

V usage is TRBV14 and J usage is TRBJ2-3; possible D gene TRBD1, 5 bases. Germline CDR1 is SGHDN and CDR2 is FVKESK. Trimming stripped 4 bases from V and 2 bases from J, with 7 bases between. The CDR3 covers 13 residues. As DNA, the CDR3 is TGTGCCAGCAGCCGACAGAACACAGATACGCAGTATTTT. Protein: CASSRQNTDTQYF.

V gene TRBV7-2 combines with J gene TRBJ2-7; TRBD1 might be the D (5 bases). V lost 5 bases and J 2 bases, leaving 19 bases between the germline ends. CDR3 length equals 16 residues. CDR1 and CDR2 from the germline V gene are SGHTA and FQGNSA. The CDR3 is CASSERRVFATYEQYF. CDR3 coding DNA: TGTGCCAGCAGCGAGCGCAGGGTATTCGCGACCTACGAGCAGTACTTC.

The rearrangement links TRBV2 to TRBJ2-1, with no clear D. The CDR3 consists of 15 residues. V gave up 6 bases and J gave up 0 bases, with 12 bases separating them. Germline V gene data show CDR1 as SNHLY and CDR2 as FYNNEI. The CDR3 spells CASRTDLISYNEQFF. The CDR3 DNA reads as TGTGCCAGCAGGACCGACTTGATCTCCTACAATGAGCAGTTCTTC.